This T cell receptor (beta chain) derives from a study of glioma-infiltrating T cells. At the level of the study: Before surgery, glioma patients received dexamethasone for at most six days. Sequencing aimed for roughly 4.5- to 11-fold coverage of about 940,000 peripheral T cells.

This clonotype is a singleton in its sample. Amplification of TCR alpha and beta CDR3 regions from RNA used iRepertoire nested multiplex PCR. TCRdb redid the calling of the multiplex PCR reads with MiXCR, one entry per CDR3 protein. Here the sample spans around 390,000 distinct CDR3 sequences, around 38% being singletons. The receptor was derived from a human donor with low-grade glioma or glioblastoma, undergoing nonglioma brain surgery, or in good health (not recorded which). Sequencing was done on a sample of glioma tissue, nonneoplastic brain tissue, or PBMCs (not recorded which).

The CDR3 DNA is TGCGCCAGCAGTAAAGCAGGCGAGAACACTGAAGCTTTCTTT. Its protein product is CASSKAGENTEAFF. This sequence joins TRBV4-1 and TRBJ1-1; the D is unclear. V lost 6 bases and J 1 base, leaving 12 bases between the germline ends. The V gene's germline CDR1 is MGHRA and CDR2 YSYEKL. This CDR3 has 14 amino acids.